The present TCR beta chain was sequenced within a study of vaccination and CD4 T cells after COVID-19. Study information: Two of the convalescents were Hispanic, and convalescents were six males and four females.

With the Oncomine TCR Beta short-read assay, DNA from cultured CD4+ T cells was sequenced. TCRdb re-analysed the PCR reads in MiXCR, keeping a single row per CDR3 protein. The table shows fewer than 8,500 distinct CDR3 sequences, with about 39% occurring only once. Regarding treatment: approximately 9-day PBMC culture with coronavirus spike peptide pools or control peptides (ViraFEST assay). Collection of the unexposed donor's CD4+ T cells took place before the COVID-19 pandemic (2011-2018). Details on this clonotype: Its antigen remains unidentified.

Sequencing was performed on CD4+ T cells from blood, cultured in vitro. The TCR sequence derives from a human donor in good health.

The CDR3 DNA follows: TGCAGTGCTCCGACGGAGCCGGGGGATAATGAGCAGTTCTTC. Its translation: CSAPTEPGDNEQFF. V is TRBV20-1 and J is TRBJ2-1, with D possibly matching TRBD2 (6 bases). CDR1 and CDR2 from the germline V gene are DFQATT and SNEGSKA (reference sequence). The CDR3 has 14 amino acids. V was trimmed by 5 bases and J by 7 bases, leaving 18 bases between them.